A selection of T cell receptor beta chains follows, all from one sample in a study of shared T cell receptors in the human thymus. The assay was immunoSEQ multiplex PCR, and TCRdb's table has in-frame clones only and misses some. The sample holds roughly 500,000 clones; approximately 80% are singletons and the top ten take roughly 0.013%. These data also formed part of another study, on human thymus T cells.

The source material was thymocytes. The receptors were sampled from a boy under two years old with a congenital heart defect. CDR3s include the opening cysteine and the closing phenylalanine or tryptophan. D genes are given only for firm matches. The size of a clone is reported for some rows only, either as once, few or many, or as a class for expanded clones.

DNA: TGCGCCAGCAGCGCCGACGGGAAGGGCTCCTACAATGAGCAGTTCTTC
CDR3: CASSADGKGSYNEQFF
V: TRBV5-1
J: TRBJ2-1
size: .
D: .

DNA: TGTGCCAGCAGTCCCCGGGGACAGTTCTCTGGAAACACCATATATTTT
CDR3: CASSPRGQFSGNTIYF
V: TRBV6-6
J: TRBJ1-3
size: .
D: TRBD1

DNA: TGTGCCAGCAGTGACCCCGATGGGACAGGGGCGAGCTCCTACGAGCAGTACTTC
CDR3: CASSDPDGTGASSYEQYF
V: TRBV2
J: TRBJ2-7
size: few
D: TRBD1

DNA: TGTGCCATCAGGTTGGACAGGGGGGCCTCTGGCTACACCTTC
CDR3: CAIRLDRGASGYTF
V: TRBV10-3
J: TRBJ1-2
size: few
D: TRBD1

DNA: TGTGCCACCAGCAGAGCCTTGGGACAGGGAAGCAATCAGCCCCAGCATTTT
CDR3: CATSRALGQGSNQPQHF
V: TRBV15
J: TRBJ1-5
size: .
D: TRBD1

DNA: TGTGCCAGCAGCAGGGGCATGGAAAAACTGTTTTTT
CDR3: CASSRGMEKLFF
V: TRBV25-1
J: TRBJ1-4
size: .
D: .

DNA: TGTGCCAGCAGGAGCCCGGGACTTTATATCCCTGGAAACACCATATATTTT
CDR3: CASRSPGLYIPGNTIYF
V: TRBV28
J: TRBJ1-3
size: .
D: .

DNA: TGTGCCAGCAGCCCCACCGGGCAGAAAACAGGCCTAAACACTGAAGCTTTCTTT
CDR3: CASSPTGQKTGLNTEAFF
V: TRBV14
J: TRBJ1-1
size: .
D: .

DNA: TGCGCCAGCAGCTGGGGGACAGGAGCGCCCTACGAGCAGTACTTC
CDR3: CASSWGTGAPYEQYF
V: TRBV5-1
J: TRBJ2-7
size: once
D: TRBD1

DNA: TGTGCCAGCAGTTATGACCTCCAGGGTGGCTACACCTTC
CDR3: CASSYDLQGGYTF
V: TRBV27
J: TRBJ1-2
size: .
D: .

DNA: TGTGCCAGCAGTGACTCCGACGGGGGGAGCTCCTACAATGAGCAGTTCTTC
CDR3: CASSDSDGGSSYNEQFF
V: TRBV6-4
J: TRBJ2-1
size: .
D: TRBD2

DNA: TGTGCCAGCAGCTTGGCCGAGCGGGAGGTCTCTAAGGGGGGTTGTGAGCAGTTCTTC
CDR3: CASSLAEREVSKGGCEQFF
V: TRBV5-8
J: TRBJ2-1
size: .
D: TRBD2

DNA: TGCGCCAGCAGCCAAGATCTAGCGGGAGGGCCAGGTTACGAGCAGTACTTC
CDR3: CASSQDLAGGPGYEQYF
V: TRBV4-3
J: TRBJ2-7
size: .
D: TRBD2

DNA: TGTGCCAGCAGCAAAGGCGCGGCTAGCGGGAGGGTGGATACGCAGTATTTT
CDR3: CASSKGAASGRVDTQYF
V: TRBV7-8
J: TRBJ2-3
size: .
D: TRBD2

DNA: TGTGCCATCAGTGTAGCGGGCCGGGAGACCCAGTACTTC
CDR3: CAISVAGRETQYF
V: TRBV10-3
J: TRBJ2-5
size: .
D: TRBD2

DNA: TGTGCCAGCAGCTCGGTGCTCCTCTCCTACAATGAGCAGTTCTTC
CDR3: CASSSVLLSYNEQFF
V: TRBV5-8
J: TRBJ2-1
size: .
D: .

DNA: TGTGCCAGTAGTGGGACAATTTACACCGGGGAGCTGTTTTTT
CDR3: CASSGTIYTGELFF
V: TRBV19
J: TRBJ2-2
size: .
D: .

DNA: TGTGCCAGCAGCCCGGGACTAGCGGGAACCCCCCACAATGAGCAGTTCTTC
CDR3: CASSPGLAGTPHNEQFF
V: TRBV7-7
J: TRBJ2-1
size: .
D: TRBD2

DNA: TGTGCCAGCAGCCAAGGGCGGGAGAGAGGCTACGAGCAGTACTTC
CDR3: CASSQGRERGYEQYF
V: TRBV4-2
J: TRBJ2-7
size: once
D: TRBD2

DNA: TGTGCCAGCAGCTCTTCTCCGGGTGGGAGGGCCTGGGAGCAGTACTTC
CDR3: CASSSSPGGRAWEQYF
V: TRBV7-2
J: TRBJ2-7
size: .
D: TRBD2

DNA: TGTGCCAGCAGTTTACTCCCCTACAATGAGCAGTTCTTC
CDR3: CASSLLPYNEQFF
V: TRBV28
J: TRBJ2-1
size: few
D: .

DNA: TGTGCCAGCAGCTCGGGACTAGCGGGTGGTGAGCAGTTCTTC
CDR3: CASSSGLAGGEQFF
V: TRBV7-2
J: TRBJ2-1
size: .
D: TRBD2

DNA: TGTGCCAGTGCAGGAGCGGGAGGGTCAGATACGCAGTATTTT
CDR3: CASAGAGGSDTQYF
V: TRBV19
J: TRBJ2-3
size: .
D: TRBD2

DNA: TGTGCCAGCAGTGACCAGACTAGCAGGTACGAGCAGTACTTC
CDR3: CASSDQTSRYEQYF
V: TRBV6-4
J: TRBJ2-7
size: .
D: TRBD2

DNA: TGTGCCAGCAGCTTAAGCCCCCCGTTAGCGGGAGGGGAGACCCAGTACTTC
CDR3: CASSLSPPLAGGETQYF
V: TRBV7-2
J: TRBJ2-5
size: .
D: TRBD2

DNA: TGTGCTAGTGGTTTGGTACTGGACAGACTCTACGAGCAGTACTTC
CDR3: CASGLVLDRLYEQYF
V: TRBV12-5
J: TRBJ2-7
size: once
D: .

DNA: TGTGCCAGCAGTGAGGGGGACAGATCTTTGGAGCAGTACTTC
CDR3: CASSEGDRSLEQYF
V: TRBV25-1
J: TRBJ2-7
size: .
D: TRBD1

DNA: TGTGCCAGTAGTATAGCTCTAGCGGGGTCTTACAATGAGCAGTTCTTC
CDR3: CASSIALAGSYNEQFF
V: TRBV19
J: TRBJ2-1
size: .
D: TRBD2

DNA: TGTGCTAGTGGTCTCAATCCGGGAGGCTTAAATCAGCCCCAGCATTTT
CDR3: CASGLNPGGLNQPQHF
V: TRBV12-5
J: TRBJ1-5
size: .
D: .

DNA: TGTGCCATCAGTGAGTTGAGCGCAGATACGCAGTATTTT
CDR3: CAISELSADTQYF
V: TRBV10-3
J: TRBJ2-3
size: .
D: .

DNA: TGTGCCAGCAGTGTACTGACTAGCGGGAGCTACGAGCAGTACTTC
CDR3: CASSVLTSGSYEQYF
V: TRBV2
J: TRBJ2-7
size: .
D: TRBD2

DNA: TGTGCCATCAGTGGAGTTTCGAACACTGAAGCTTTCTTT
CDR3: CAISGVSNTEAFF
V: TRBV10-3
J: TRBJ1-1
size: once
D: .

DNA: TGTGCCATCAGTGAGTCCCGGGGAAAGCGCCACCAAGAGACCCAGTACTTC
CDR3: CAISESRGKRHQETQYF
V: TRBV10-3
J: TRBJ2-5
size: few
D: .

DNA: TGCAGTGCTAGAGCAACAGGGATCATGTTTTTT
CDR3: CSARATGIMFF
V: TRBV20-1
J: TRBJ1-4
size: .
D: .

DNA: TGTGCCAGCAGCTTGGGATTCGGGTCTTACAATGAGCAGTTCTTC
CDR3: CASSLGFGSYNEQFF
V: TRBV5-8
J: TRBJ2-1
size: .
D: .

DNA: TGCGCCAGCAGTGAGTCACGGGGCGAGCAGTACTTC
CDR3: CASSESRGEQYF
V: TRBV10-2
J: TRBJ2-7
size: once
D: .

DNA: TGTGCCACCAGCACCCTCAGGAGGGGGACTAGCGGGAGGAAGGGAACCTACGAGCAGTACTTC
CDR3: CATSTLRRGTSGRKGTYEQYF
V: TRBV15
J: TRBJ2-7
size: .
D: TRBD2

DNA: TGTGCCAGTAGTATACGAGGGCGGTTGAACACTGAAGCTTTCTTT
CDR3: CASSIRGRLNTEAFF
V: TRBV19
J: TRBJ1-1
size: .
D: .

DNA: TGTGCCAGCAGCGACCGGGACACTTCCTCAAACACCGGGGAGCTGTTTTTT
CDR3: CASSDRDTSSNTGELFF
V: TRBV21-1
J: TRBJ2-2
size: once
D: .

DNA: TGCGCCAGCAGCCGGGGACTAGCGGAACCCACAGATACGCAGTATTTT
CDR3: CASSRGLAEPTDTQYF
V: TRBV4-3
J: TRBJ2-3
size: .
D: TRBD2

DNA: TGTGCCAGCAGCTTCTCTCCTCTGACTAGTCGCGGCACCGGGGAGCTGTTTTTT
CDR3: CASSFSPLTSRGTGELFF
V: TRBV7-7
J: TRBJ2-2
size: once
D: .

DNA: TGTGCCAGCAGCGGCCCGGACAGGGGGAACACTGAAGCTTTCTTT
CDR3: CASSGPDRGNTEAFF
V: TRBV5-4
J: TRBJ1-1
size: .
D: TRBD1

DNA: TGCAGTGCTAGCGGTGCCGGGGAGCTGTTTTTT
CDR3: CSASGAGELFF
V: TRBV20-1
J: TRBJ2-2
size: .
D: .

DNA: TGTGCCAGCAGCTTGGATGTAGCGGGAGACGTTCATGAGCAGTTCTTC
CDR3: CASSLDVAGDVHEQFF
V: TRBV5-4
J: TRBJ2-1
size: .
D: TRBD2

DNA: TGTGCCAGCAGCTGGGGACTAGCGAGATCTGGGGCCAACGTCCTGACTTTC
CDR3: CASSWGLARSGANVLTF
V: TRBV5-4
J: TRBJ2-6
size: .
D: TRBD2

DNA: TGTGCCAGCAGACACATATCACAGGGAAATAATGAGCAGTTCTTC
CDR3: CASRHISQGNNEQFF
V: TRBV13
J: TRBJ2-1
size: .
D: .

DNA: TGCGCCAGCAGCCCAACCGGGGAGGGGGGCTCTGGGGCCAACGTCCTGACTTTC
CDR3: CASSPTGEGGSGANVLTF
V: TRBV5-1
J: TRBJ2-6
size: .
D: .

DNA: TGTGCCAGCAGCCCCACCGACAGGGTTAGCACAGATACGCAGTATTTT
CDR3: CASSPTDRVSTDTQYF
V: TRBV6-6
J: TRBJ2-3
size: once
D: TRBD1

DNA: TGTGCCAGCAGCAGGGGACAGGGCGAGCTGGGCTCCTACGAGCAGTACTTC
CDR3: CASSRGQGELGSYEQYF
V: TRBV5-6
J: TRBJ2-7
size: .
D: TRBD1

DNA: TGCGCCAGCAGCTTCTCTAGCACAGATACGCAGTATTTT
CDR3: CASSFSSTDTQYF
V: TRBV5-1
J: TRBJ2-3
size: once
D: .

DNA: TGTGCCAGCAGTTACTCGAGGAATGACGCTTTCTTT
CDR3: CASSYSRNDAFF
V: TRBV6-6
J: TRBJ1-1
size: .
D: .

DNA: TGTGCCAGCAGTTCCCTAGCGGGAGGGCCGTCTGATACGCAGTATTTT
CDR3: CASSSLAGGPSDTQYF
V: TRBV27
J: TRBJ2-3
size: .
D: TRBD2

DNA: TGTGCCCAGGGTAGCGGACCCGGGGTCACCGGGGAGCTGTTTTTT
CDR3: CAQGSGPGVTGELFF
V: TRBV6-1
J: TRBJ2-2
size: .
D: .

DNA: TGTGCCAGCAGTGACGGCGGCTCTAATGAGCAGTTCTTC
CDR3: CASSDGGSNEQFF
V: TRBV6-4
J: TRBJ2-1
size: .
D: .

DNA: TGTGCCACCAGCAAGCCGGGACAGTTGAACACCGGGGAGCTGTTTTTT
CDR3: CATSKPGQLNTGELFF
V: TRBV15
J: TRBJ2-2
size: .
D: TRBD1

DNA: TGTGCCAGCGCTGGGACTAGCGGGACCAATGAGCAGTTCTTC
CDR3: CASAGTSGTNEQFF
V: TRBV18
J: TRBJ2-1
size: .
D: TRBD2

DNA: TGTGCCAGCAGTGACTCGGGGACAGGGAATGGCTACACCTTC
CDR3: CASSDSGTGNGYTF
V: TRBV6-4
J: TRBJ1-2
size: .
D: TRBD1

DNA: TGTGCCAGTAGCCCGGGAGGTGCGAACTATGGCTACACCTTC
CDR3: CASSPGGANYGYTF
V: TRBV19
J: TRBJ1-2
size: .
D: .

DNA: TGTGCCAGCAGTCTCGGGGGGGGCTCCATCCGAGATACGCAGTATTTT
CDR3: CASSLGGGSIRDTQYF
V: TRBV25-1
J: TRBJ2-3
size: .
D: TRBD2

DNA: TGTGCCAGCAGTCCCCGGGACAGGGGACTGCGAGATCCCGCCAACGAGCAGTACTTC
CDR3: CASSPRDRGLRDPANEQYF
V: TRBV28
J: TRBJ2-7
size: few
D: TRBD1